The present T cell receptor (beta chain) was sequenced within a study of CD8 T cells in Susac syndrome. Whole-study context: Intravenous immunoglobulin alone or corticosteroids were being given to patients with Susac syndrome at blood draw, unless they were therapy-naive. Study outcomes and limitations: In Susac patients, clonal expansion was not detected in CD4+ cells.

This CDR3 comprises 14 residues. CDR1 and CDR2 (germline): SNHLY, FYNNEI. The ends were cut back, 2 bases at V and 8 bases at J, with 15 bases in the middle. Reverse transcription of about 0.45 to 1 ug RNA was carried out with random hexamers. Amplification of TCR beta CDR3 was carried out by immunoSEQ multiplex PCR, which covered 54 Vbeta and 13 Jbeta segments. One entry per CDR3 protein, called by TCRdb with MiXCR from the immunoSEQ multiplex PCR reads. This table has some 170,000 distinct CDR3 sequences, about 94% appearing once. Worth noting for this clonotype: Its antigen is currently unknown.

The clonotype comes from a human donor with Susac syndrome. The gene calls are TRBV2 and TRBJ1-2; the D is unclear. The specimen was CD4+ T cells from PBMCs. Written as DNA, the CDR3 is TGTGCCAGCAGTGAACGGGTAGGGCGGGTCGGCTACACCTTC. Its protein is CASSERVGRVGYTF.